The 22 T cell receptor beta chains given below trace back to one sample, sequenced in a study of cytomegalovirus exposure and HLA in healthy donors. The PCR ran on 60 Vbeta and 13 Jbeta primers. Profiled with immunoSEQ multiplex PCR; TCRdb holds only in-frame clones, not every one. The table includes 140,000 or so clones, about three quarters detected once. Material: PBMCs. All receptors derive from a woman under 40 in good health and CMV-seronegative.

The chain carries TRBV19 and TRBJ1-3, with a weak D call TRBD1 (6 bases). From germline, CDR1 is LNHDA and CDR2 SQIVND (reference sequence). This CDR3 has 17 amino acids. Trimming removed 3 bases from V and 4 bases from J, with 19 bases in between. CDR3 sequence: CASSIGTGFGSGNTIYF. Here the CDR3 DNA reads TGTGCCAGTAGTATTGGAACAGGGTTCGGGTCAGGAAACACCATATATTTT.

The V and J genes are TRBV7-6 and TRBJ2-5, with TRBD2 matching 8 bases. The germline CDR1 and CDR2 sequences are SGHVS and FNYEAQ. This CDR3 is built from 14 residues. With 9 bases clipped from V and 5 bases from J, the junction kept 11 bases outside the gene matches. CDR3 amino acids: CASSGTTVGETQYF. CDR3 bases: TGTGCCAGTAGCGGGACTACCGTAGGCGAGACCCAGTACTTC.

This chain joins TRBV27 and TRBJ2-5; D gene ambiguous. CDR1 and CDR2 (germline): MNHEY, SMNVEV (reference sequence). V gave up 5 bases and J gave up 2 bases, with 12 bases separating them. CDR3 length equals 14 residues. The CDR3 DNA sequence: TGTGCCAGCAGTGCCGCGAGTCGACAAGAGACCCAGTACTTC. Its translation is CASSAASRQETQYF.

V is TRBV5-4 and J is TRBJ2-7; D unclear. CDR1 SGHNT and CDR2 YYREEE come from the germline V gene (reference sequence). This CDR3 is 14 amino acids long. Trimming cost V 0 bases and J 3 bases, with 10 bases left between them. This chain's CDR3 is CASSLDSLLYEQYF. CDR3 coding DNA: TGTGCCAGCAGCTTGGACAGTTTACTCTACGAGCAGTACTTC.

This chain connects TRBV5-1 to TRBJ2-1; 10 nucleotides agree with TRBD2. Trimming took 0 bases from V and 7 from J; bases not matched to a gene: 4. The CDR3 contains 15 residues. Germline V gives CDR1 SGHRS, CDR2 YFSETQ. The CDR3 here is CASSLAAGGPNEQFF. For the CDR3, the DNA is TGCGCCAGCAGCTTGGCAGCGGGGGGGCCGAATGAGCAGTTCTTC.

The rearrangement uses TRBV6-1 and TRBJ2-3; 7 nucleotides agree with TRBD1. With V trimmed by 7 bases and J by 10 bases, 5 bases remained unmatched. The germline CDR1 and CDR2 sequences are MNHNS and SASEGT. This CDR3 contains 11 residues. This chain's CDR3 is CASTPGQSQYF. CDR3 DNA: TGTGCCAGCACTCCGGGACAGTCGCAGTATTTT.

CDR3 protein: CASSFGQSPIYEQYF. The CDR3 DNA reads TGTGCCAGCAGTTTTGGGCAGTCGCCAATCTACGAGCAGTACTTC. This chain joins TRBV27 and TRBJ2-7, with D hard to call. The CDR3 runs 15 residues. V lost 3 bases and J lost 3, with 15 bases in between. Germline CDR1 and CDR2: MNHEY and SMNVEV (reference sequence).

The V call is TRBV10-2, the J call TRBJ1-1, with 8 bases matching TRBD1. CDR1 and CDR2 (germline): WSHSY, SAAADI. The CDR3 sequence is 14 residues long. Trimming cost V 6 bases and J 0 bases; bases outside gene matches: 3. The CDR3 is CASRAGQVNTEAFF. DNA for the CDR3: TGCGCCAGCAGGGCGGGACAGGTGAACACTGAAGCTTTCTTT.

This sequence joins TRBV9 and TRBJ2-6; the D is unclear. Per the germline V gene, CDR1 is SGDLS and CDR2 is YYNGEE. CDR3 length: 16 amino acids. V was shortened by 0 bases and J by 4 bases, with 11 bases between the two germline ends. CDR3 residues: CASSVVGLPGANVLTF. The CDR3 nucleotides read TGTGCCAGCAGCGTAGTGGGCCTTCCGGGGGCCAACGTCCTGACTTTC.

This clone was picked up a small number of times. This chain connects TRBV6-5 to TRBJ1-5; 7 positions match TRBD1. The germline CDR1 and CDR2 sequences are MNHEY and SVGAGI. V gave up 10 bases and J gave up 7 bases; unmatched junction bases: 10. The CDR3 runs 13 residues. This chain's CDR3 is CATRGGPGQPQHF. Written as DNA, the CDR3 is TGTGCCACCCGAGGGGGCCCGGGACAGCCCCAGCATTTT.

This chain connects TRBV6-5 to TRBJ1-2; weak D call: TRBD1 (6 bases). V was pared by 10 bases and J by 6 bases, with 15 bases between. Germline V gives CDR1 MNHEY, CDR2 SVGAGI. The CDR3 consists of 12 residues. In nucleotides, the CDR3 is TGTGCCACAACCAGGGGAGTAGATGGCTACACCTTC. Its translation: CATTRGVDGYTF.

The CDR3 DNA follows: TGTGCCAGTAGTATGCTAGCGGGGGAACTTGAGCAGTTCTTC. It yields the protein CASSMLAGELEQFF. This rearrangement joins TRBV19 to TRBJ2-1; 10 positions match TRBD2. The germline V gene encodes CDR1 LNHDA and CDR2 SQIVND (reference sequence). V lost 3 bases and J lost 9; bases outside the gene matches: 5. The CDR3 has 14 amino acids.

This chain uses TRBV7-6 with TRBJ2-3; 7 positions match TRBD2. Germline V gives CDR1 SGHVS, CDR2 FNYEAQ. CDR3 size: 16 residues. V was pared by 5 bases and J by 3 bases, with 11 bases of the junction left unmatched. CDR3 region: CASSPLGGATTDTQYF. DNA for the CDR3: TGTGCCAGCAGCCCTCTGGGAGGGGCAACAACAGATACGCAGTATTTT.

This rearrangement joins TRBV5-1 to TRBJ2-3; 7 bases are shared with TRBD1. Losses at the gene ends were 3 bases for V and 0 bases for J; bases not matched to a gene: 7. The germline CDR1 and CDR2 sequences are SGHRS and YFSETQ. This CDR3 is built from 16 residues. The CDR3 DNA sequence: TGCGCCAGCAGCTATAGGGGGCAGACTAGCACAGATACGCAGTATTTT. It encodes CASSYRGQTSTDTQYF.

This chain connects TRBV7-2 to TRBJ2-3, with D hard to call. This CDR3 contains 14 residues. CDR1 SGHTA and CDR2 FQGNSA come from the germline V gene. The germline V and J ends were trimmed by 0 bases and 2 bases, with 6 bases remaining between them. As DNA, the CDR3 is TGTGCCAGCAGCTTAGCGCGGTACACAGATACGCAGTATTTT. It translates to CASSLARYTDTQYF. The variable domain in full, completed from reference TRBV7-2 and TRBJ2-3, reads GAGVSQSPSNKVTEKGKDVELRCDPISGHTALYWYRQSLGQGLEFLIYFQGNSAPDKSGLPSDRFSAERTGGSVSTLTIQRTQQEDSAVYLCASSLARYTDTQYFGPGTRLTVL.

In its sample, this clone was seen once. The rearrangement uses TRBV30 and TRBJ1-1; D not resolved. V gave up 3 bases and J gave up 5 bases, with 7 bases separating them. The CDR3 runs 11 residues. Germline-derived CDR1 and CDR2 are GTSNPN and SVGIG (reference sequence). DNA for the CDR3: TGTGCCTGGAGGCCCGGGACTGAAGCTTTCTTT. Residues: CAWRPGTEAFF.

The chain links TRBV7-2 to TRBJ1-6; D remains ambiguous. CDR3 length: 12 amino acids. Germline V gene data show CDR1 as SGHTA and CDR2 as FQGNSA. Trimming took 1 base from V and 15 from J, leaving 10 bases between them. The CDR3 reads CASSLVRGVLHF. CDR3 DNA: TGTGCCAGCAGCTTAGTCCGGGGAGTCCTCCACTTT.

The chain links TRBV18 to TRBJ2-5, with D perhaps TRBD1 (5 bases). The CDR3 sequence is 13 residues long. The germline V and J ends were trimmed by 4 bases and 2 bases, with 8 bases remaining between them. Germline CDR1 is KGHSH and CDR2 is LQKENI. Written as DNA, the CDR3 is TGTGCCAGCTCACAGGGGATTCAAGAGACCCAGTACTTC. Amino acid sequence: CASSQGIQETQYF.

The chain is built from TRBV6-5 and TRBJ2-5, with D possibly being TRBD2 (5 bases). CDR1 is MNHEY, CDR2 SVGAGI, per germline. The ends were cut back, 6 bases at V and 5 bases at J, with 16 bases in the middle. The CDR3 runs to 14 residues. The CDR3 reads CASSPRTQMETQYF. CDR3 in DNA: TGTGCCAGCAGCCCTCGGACTCAGATGGAGACCCAGTACTTC.

The V and J genes are TRBV6-4 and TRBJ1-2; 8 positions match TRBD1. CDR3 length: 13 amino acids. With V trimmed by 5 bases and J by 8 bases, 7 bases remained unmatched. Germline V CDR1 and CDR2: MRHNA, SNTAGT. In nucleotides, the CDR3 is TGTGCCAGCAGTCTGACAGGGGTGGACGGCTACACCTTC. Translating gives CASSLTGVDGYTF.

This rearrangement joins TRBV29-1 to TRBJ1-1; a weak D match, TRBD1 (5 bases). V dropped 7 bases and J dropped 1 base, with 13 bases sitting between them. CDR3 length equals 13 residues. CDR1 and CDR2 (germline): SQVTM, ANQGSEA. The CDR3 nucleotides are TGCAGCGCCAGAACTGACAGGAACACTGAAGCTTTCTTT. Its protein product is CSARTDRNTEAFF.

J is TRBJ2-1 and V is TRBV2; TRBD2 matches 10 bases. The CDR3 is made up of 16 amino acids. CDR1 and CDR2 (germline): SNHLY, FYNNEI. V gave up 0 bases and J gave up 6 bases; unmatched junction bases: 5. The CDR3 DNA is TGTGCCAGCAGTGAAGCCCCAGCGGGGGGGATCAATGAGCAGTTCTTC. As protein: CASSEAPAGGINEQFF.